The rows below give T cell receptor beta chains drawn from one sample of a study of blood T cell repertoires in COVID-19. Assay: immunoSEQ multiplex PCR; the TCRdb copy retains only in-frame clones and omits some. The sample contains about 120,000 clones, 75% to 85% of which appear only once. The specimen was peripheral blood. Source of these receptors: a human donor in a cohort sampled during active COVID-19. Each CDR3 is given with its conserved first and last residue. A D gene is named only where the DNA matches it firmly. Clone size is not always given. Where it is, it says once, few, many or a class for expanded clones.

>.|TRBD1|TRBV19|TRBJ1-3
TGTGCCAGTAGTCGGCAGGGGGATGGAAACACCATATATTTT
CASSRQGDGNTIYF
>.|.|TRBV4-3|TRBJ1-1
TGCGCCAGCAGTCCAACGGGGGTATCAGAAGAAGCTTTCTTT
CASSPTGVSEEAFF
>.|TRBD2|TRBV10-1|TRBJ2-3
TGCGCCAGCAGTGAGCCGTTAGCGGGGGGGATGGATACGCAGTATTTT
CASSEPLAGGMDTQYF
>.|TRBD1|TRBV10-3|TRBJ2-3
TGTGCCATCAGTGAGTCAACAGGGGCGGCAGATACGCAGTATTTT
CAISESTGAADTQYF
>few|TRBD1|TRBV6-5|TRBJ1-2
TGTGCCAGCAGTTCCGGGACAGTTCTATATGGCTACACCTTC
CASSSGTVLYGYTF
>.|.|TRBV19|TRBJ2-4
TGTGCCAGTAGTTGGGGCGACATTCAGTACTTC
CASSWGDIQYF
>.|TRBD1|TRBV18|TRBJ1-3
TGTGCCAGCTCACCCGGGACAGGGCTGACTGGAAACACCATATATTTT
CASSPGTGLTGNTIYF
>.|.|TRBV10-3|TRBJ2-5
TGTGCCATCAGTGAGTCTCCAGTTCTTGGGCATCAAGAGACCCAGTACTTC
CAISESPVLGHQETQYF
>few|.|TRBV5-5|TRBJ1-1
TGTGCCAGCAACCCGAGGGGGGGTATGAACACTGAAGCTTTCTTT
CASNPRGGMNTEAFF
>.|TRBD2|TRBV7-2|TRBJ2-1
TGTGCCAGCAGCTTATCTCGCGGGGGGATGGATGAGCAGTTCTTC
CASSLSRGGMDEQFF
>.|TRBD2|TRBV7-9|TRBJ2-3
TGTGCCAGCAGCGCCACTAGCGGGGGGGCAGATACGCAGTATTTT
CASSATSGGADTQYF
>.|TRBD2|TRBV19|TRBJ2-5
TGTGCCAGTAGTACGGTAGCGGGGCACCAAGAGACCCAGTACTTC
CASSTVAGHQETQYF
>.|.|TRBV6-5|TRBJ1-4
TGTGCCAGCAGTCCCGGGGAGTGGGAAAAACTGTTTTTT
CASSPGEWEKLFF
>few|TRBD1|TRBV6-5|TRBJ1-5
TGTGCCAGCAGAGCCGCCGACAGGGAGAGCCAGCCCCAGCATTTT
CASRAADRESQPQHF
>.|.|TRBV5-5|TRBJ1-1
TGTGCCAGCAGCACCACAGGGTTGAACACTGAAGCTTTCTTT
CASSTTGLNTEAFF
>.|.|TRBV12-3/TRBV12-4|TRBJ1-1
TGTGCCAGCAGGCTGACAGTGAACACTGAAGCTTTCTTT
CASRLTVNTEAFF
>.|.|TRBV27|TRBJ1-6
TGTGCCAGCAGTCCCGGGATCCAAGGTTATTCACCCCTCCACTTT
CASSPGIQGYSPLHF
>once|.|TRBV15|TRBJ2-1
TGTGCCACCAGCAGAGATCAAGGGAGAAATGAGCAGTTCTTC
CATSRDQGRNEQFF
>once|.|TRBV10-1|TRBJ1-2
TGCGCCAGCAGTGAAAACAGGGACTATGGCTACACCTTC
CASSENRDYGYTF
>.|.|TRBV6-5|TRBJ1-4
TGTGCCAGCAGTTACCTACTTAATGAAAAACTGTTTTTT
CASSYLLNEKLFF
>once|.|TRBV30|TRBJ1-1
TGTGCCTGGAGACGCCAGGGCATGAACACTGAAGCTTTCTTT
CAWRRQGMNTEAFF
>.|TRBD2|TRBV7-8|TRBJ2-7
TGTGCCAGCAGCTTCGGGCCGGCGGGAGGAGGGATCGGCTACGAGCAGTACTTC
CASSFGPAGGGIGYEQYF
>.|.|TRBV4-3|TRBJ1-1
TGCGCCAGCAGCCGAAGCTGGCAGGGGACTGAAGCTTTCTTT
CASSRSWQGTEAFF
>.|TRBD2|TRBV5-6|TRBJ2-7
TGTGCCAGCAGCTTGAGGTGGGACTATACCTACGAGCAGTACTTC
CASSLRWDYTYEQYF
>.|.|TRBV5-1|TRBJ1-1
TGCGCCAGCAGCCGTTCTGGGGCGAACACTGAAGCTTTCTTT
CASSRSGANTEAFF
>.|TRBD1|TRBV23-1|TRBJ2-3
TGCGCCAGCAGCTTCATACAGGGGGCTTGCACAGATACGCAGTATTTT
CASSFIQGACTDTQYF
>.|.|TRBV4-3|TRBJ2-1
TGCGCCAGCAGCCAAGGCGGCGGTGGCCGGGAGCAGTTCTTC
CASSQGGGGREQFF
>.|.|TRBV21-1|TRBJ2-1
TGTGCCAGCAGCAGATCGGGACTAGCGGGGACGAGCTCCTACAATGAGCAGTTCTTC
CASSRSGLAGTSSYNEQFF
>.|TRBD1|TRBV10-3|TRBJ1-2
TGTGCCATCAGTGAGTCCAACAGGGGAACTAGCTATGGCTACACCTTC
CAISESNRGTSYGYTF
>.|TRBD1|TRBV20-1|TRBJ1-1
TGCAGTGCCCGCAGGGGGGAAAAAGCTTTCTTT
CSARRGEKAFF
>medium-sized|TRBD1|TRBV11-2|TRBJ2-3
TGTGCCAGCAGCTTAGGGGCAGGGGGACCGCTCATGGATACGCAGTATTTT
CASSLGAGGPLMDTQYF
>.|.|TRBV10-1|TRBJ2-2
TGCGCCAGCACTTTAAACATGGACAGAACGAACACCGGGGAGCTGTTTTTT
CASTLNMDRTNTGELFF
>few|.|TRBV2|TRBJ1-5
TGTGCCAGCACCGAGAAACGGGGTACTCAGCCCCAGCATTTT
CASTEKRGTQPQHF
>.|.|TRBV5-6|TRBJ2-4
TGTGCCAGCACCTTGCTCGGGACCAAAAACATTCAGTACTTC
CASTLLGTKNIQYF
>.|TRBD1|TRBV2|TRBJ1-2
TGTGCCTCACGACAGGGGATCTATGGCTACACCTTC
CASRQGIYGYTF